A single sample gave rise to the 20 T cell receptor beta chains below, sequenced in a study of TIL therapy for anti-PD-1-resistant metastatic lung cancer. The time point was: pre-treatment sample, taken before nivolumab and TIL therapy. This was the immunoSEQ v3 assay. Using immunoSEQ multiplex PCR, the repertoire was profiled, and TCRdb retains in-frame clones only, with some absent. The sample includes approximately 50,000 clones, approximately 78% seen only once; the top ten take less than 3.5%. This material consisted of blood, taken at baseline. All receptors come from a person aged 25 to 85 with non-small cell lung cancer.

This chain links TRBV15 with TRBJ2-4; 7 nucleotides align to TRBD1. The germline V gene encodes CDR1 LNHNV and CDR2 YYDKDF (reference sequence). J lost 0 bases, V lost 2 bases, and 4 bases had no gene match. CDR3 length: 16 residues. The CDR3 DNA sequence: TGTGCCACCAGCAGAAAAGGACAGGCAGCCAAAAACATTCAGTACTTC. This sequence encodes CATSRKGQAAKNIQYF.

The chain combines TRBV28 with TRBJ1-5; 7 positions match TRBD1. From germline, CDR1 is MDHEN and CDR2 SYDVKM. V was pared by 3 bases and J by 2 bases, with 7 bases of the junction left unmatched. The CDR3 sequence is 16 residues long. The CDR3 loop reads CASSFTGVSGNQPQHF. In nucleotides, the CDR3 is TGTGCCAGCAGTTTTACAGGGGTATCAGGCAATCAGCCCCAGCATTTT.

This clone appeared a few times. The chain uses TRBV3-1 (or the pseudogene TRBV3-2) and TRBJ2-2; 8 nucleotides match TRBD2. Germline lookup yields CDR1 LGHDT and CDR2 YNNKEL (reference sequence). V lost 4 bases and J lost 5; bases outside the gene matches: 6. The CDR3 runs to 15 residues. CDR3 DNA: TGTGCCAGCAGCCTTAGCGGGGCCTTGACCGGGGAGCTGTTTTTT. Translation gives CASSLSGALTGELFF.

This rearrangement joins TRBV18 to TRBJ2-1; a possible D gene is TRBD1 (7 bases). The CDR3 has 17 residues. Between the trimmed V and J ends, which lost 3 bases and 0 bases, there was a span of 15 bases. From germline, CDR1 is KGHSH and CDR2 LQKENI. In nucleotides, the CDR3 is TGTGCCAGCTCACCCAATTTCAGGGGGGACTCCTACAATGAGCAGTTCTTC. This sequence encodes CASSPNFRGDSYNEQFF.

This clone was observed a handful of times. The chain employs TRBV5-4 and TRBJ1-2; no clear D. The CDR3 runs to 14 residues. V was pared by 1 base and J by 7 bases, with 14 bases between. Per the germline V gene, CDR1 is SGHNT and CDR2 is YYREEE (reference sequence). Written as DNA, the CDR3 is TGTGCCAGCAGCTTGTATATGTCAAGGAGTGGCTACACCTTC. Its protein product is CASSLYMSRSGYTF. Variable domain in full (rest from reference TRBV5-4 and TRBJ1-2): ETGVTQSPTHLIKTRGQQVTLRCSSQSGHNTVSWYQQALGQGPQFIFQYYREEENGRGNFPPRFSGLQFPNYSSELNVNALELDDSALYLCASSLYMSRSGYTFGSGTRLTVV.

This chain links TRBV6-2 or TRBV6-3 with TRBJ2-5, with 8 bases aligning to TRBD2. V lost 0 bases to trimming and J lost 5 bases; unmatched junction nucleotides: 2. Per the germline V gene, CDR1 is MNHEY and CDR2 is SVGEGT. The CDR3 loop spans 14 amino acids. CDR3 protein: CASSYSRGVETQYF. In nucleotides, the CDR3 is TGTGCCAGCAGTTACTCGCGGGGGGTTGAGACCCAGTACTTC.

The chain joins TRBV6-2 or TRBV6-3 to TRBJ2-7; tentatively, D is TRBD1 (6 bases). The CDR3 spans 14 residues. The V end was cut by 2 bases, the J end by 4 bases, with 12 bases between. Per the germline V gene, CDR1 is MNHEY and CDR2 is SVGEGT. CDR3 DNA sequence: TGTGCCAGCAGTTACGATCAGGGGTGGTACGAGCAGTACTTC. Translating gives CASSYDQGWYEQYF.

This clone was detected a few times. The rearrangement joins TRBV3-1 (or the pseudogene TRBV3-2) to TRBJ1-6, with 10 bases that match TRBD1. Trimming at V came to 4 bases and at J to 8 bases, leaving 11 bases not matched to a gene. The CDR3 spans 17 residues. Germline values: CDR1 LGHDT, CDR2 YNNKEL (reference sequence). This chain's CDR3 is CASSRYGTGAGDSPLHF. The DNA for the CDR3 is TGTGCCAGCAGCCGTTACGGGACAGGGGCGGGGGATTCACCCCTCCACTTT.

The V call is TRBV15, the J call TRBJ2-7, with 7 bases lining up with TRBD2. V lost 5 bases, J lost 3 bases, and 7 bases stayed unmatched. The length of the CDR3 is 14 residues. From germline, CDR1 is LNHNV and CDR2 YYDKDF (reference sequence). For the CDR3, the DNA is TGTGCCACCAGCCGCGAGCGGGAAGGCTACGAGCAGTACTTC. The encoded protein is CATSREREGYEQYF.

V is TRBV4-1 and J is TRBJ1-6; no firm D call. The CDR3 loop spans 13 amino acids. The ends were cut back, 3 bases at V and 10 bases at J, with 10 bases in the middle. Germline V gene data show CDR1 as MGHRA and CDR2 as YSYEKL. CDR3: CASSQPTLSPLHF. As DNA, the CDR3 is TGCGCCAGCAGCCAGCCCACGTTGTCACCCCTCCACTTT.

This clone has a handful of counts. V usage is TRBV5-6 and J usage is TRBJ1-6, with 11 bases fitting TRBD1. Germline CDR1 and CDR2: SGHDT and YYEEEE. J gave up 14 bases and V 1 base, and 8 bases lay outside the gene matches. CDR3 size: 15 residues. CDR3 coding DNA: TGTGCCAGCAGCTTGCTGGGGACAGGGGGTTGGGCCCTCCACTTT. Translated: CASSLLGTGGWALHF.

This clone was detected once. The V and J genes are TRBV9 and TRBJ1-2, with 8 positions matching TRBD1. The CDR3 spans 16 residues. Trimming removed 6 bases from V and 4 bases from J; junction bases left unmatched: 14. CDR1 is SGDLS and CDR2 is YYNGEE in the germline V gene. DNA for the CDR3: TGTGCCAGCACACTCGAACCGGGACAGGAGAGCTATGGCTACACCTTC. Translating it yields CASTLEPGQESYGYTF.

The chain links TRBV3-1 (or the pseudogene TRBV3-2) to TRBJ1-2, with D possibly matching TRBD1 (6 bases). Trimming took 1 base from V and 7 from J, leaving 16 bases between them. Germline values: CDR1 LGHDT, CDR2 YNNKEL (reference sequence). There are 15 residues in the CDR3. The CDR3 region is CASSQVGFGGAGYTF. CDR3 in DNA: TGTGCCAGCAGCCAAGTGGGGTTTGGGGGCGCTGGCTACACCTTC.

The V and J genes are TRBV28 and TRBJ1-4; possibly TRBD1 for D (5 bases). Germline V gene lookup returns CDR1 MDHEN and CDR2 SYDVKM. The CDR3 runs to 15 residues. Trimming took off 6 bases at V and 0 bases at J, with 11 bases between the two ends. This chain's CDR3 is CASSRDLATNEKLFF. The CDR3 coding sequence is TGTGCCAGCAGCCGGGACCTCGCAACTAATGAAAAACTGTTTTTT.

The chain couples TRBV10-3 to TRBJ2-5; D unresolved. Trimming removed 4 bases at V and 0 bases at J, with 6 bases between. The germline CDR1 and CDR2 sequences are ENHRY and SYGVKD. CDR3 size: 13 residues. The CDR3 is CAISGGNQETQYF. In DNA form, the CDR3 reads TGTGCCATCAGTGGCGGCAACCAAGAGACCCAGTACTTC.

This clone was recorded only once. The genes are TRBV25-1 and TRBJ1-6; a possible D gene is TRBD1 (5 bases). Germline lookup yields CDR1 MGHDK and CDR2 SYGVNS. V lost 7 bases and J lost 13, with 20 bases in between. This CDR3 has 14 amino acids. CDR3 nucleotides: TGTGCCAGCACCTCAGCTGGGGCGGGCCATCCCCTCCACTTT. Its translation: CASTSAGAGHPLHF.

The CDR3 here is CASSPGGYEQYF. The CDR3 DNA is TGTGCCAGCAGTCCAGGGGGCTACGAGCAGTACTTC. The rearrangement joins TRBV11-2 to TRBJ2-7; 7 bases match TRBD1. Germline CDR1 is SGHAT and CDR2 is FQNNGV. V trimming: 6 bases; J trimming: 3 bases; junction bases outside the gene matches: 2. This CDR3 has 12 amino acids. Variable domain in full (rest from reference TRBV11-2 and TRBJ2-7): EAGVAQSPRYKIIEKRQSVAFWCNPISGHATLYWYQQILGQGPKLLIQFQNNGVVDDSQLPKDRFSAERLKGVDSTLKIQPAKLEDSAVYLCASSPGGYEQYFGPGTRLTVT.

The chain carries TRBV30 and TRBJ1-6; possible D gene TRBD1, 5 bases. The V gene's germline CDR1 is GTSNPN and CDR2 SVGIG (reference sequence). The V end was cut by 1 base, the J end by 6 bases, with 13 bases between. This CDR3 has 15 residues. The CDR3 DNA reads TGTGCCTGGAGTGGGGGCGACTACTTTAATTCACCCCTCCACTTT. Its translation is CAWSGGDYFNSPLHF.

The chain has TRBV7-2 and TRBJ2-7; 8 nucleotides agree with TRBD1. V trimming: 5 bases; J trimming: 2 bases; junction bases outside the gene matches: 8. This CDR3 comprises 15 residues. The germline CDR1 and CDR2 sequences are SGHTA and FQGNSA. The CDR3 here is CASSPGARGPYEQYF. CDR3 nucleotides: TGTGCCAGCAGCCCGGGGGCCAGGGGGCCCTACGAGCAGTACTTC.

This chain joins TRBV27 and TRBJ2-3; D may be TRBD2 (6 bases). V shed 6 bases and J shed 3 bases, with 16 bases lying between them. This CDR3 spans 15 amino acids. Per the germline V gene, CDR1 is MNHEY and CDR2 is SMNVEV (reference sequence). In DNA form, the CDR3 reads TGTGCCAGCAGACCGGCTAGCGAGATTACAGATACGCAGTATTTT. Its protein product is CASRPASEITDTQYF.